The 32 T cell receptor beta chains presented below share a single source sample, sequenced in a study of tumor-infiltrating T cells and Merkel cell polyomavirus. At the level of the study: The study examined CD8+ T cells specific for the Merkel cell polyomavirus KLL epitope.

Every patient's tumor was robustly positive for Merkel cell polyomavirus Large T antigen on immunohistochemistry. Method: immunoSEQ multiplex PCR; TCRdb's copy keeps in-frame clones and lacks some. The sample contains fewer than 3,500 clones, 84% of which appear only once. The sequenced material came from tumor tissue. The receptors were sampled from a man aged 45-65 years with Merkel cell carcinoma.

This clone was recorded once. This rearrangement joins TRBV6-6 to TRBJ2-5; TRBD1 matches 8 bases. The germline V gene encodes CDR1 MNHNY and CDR2 SVGAGI (reference sequence). V lost 2 bases to trimming and J lost 2 bases; unmatched junction nucleotides: 4. The CDR3 runs 15 residues. In DNA, the CDR3 is TGTGCCAGCAGTTACATCAGGGGGCAACAAGAGACCCAGTACTTC. Translated, it gives CASSYIRGQQETQYF.

The chain uses TRBV11-2 and TRBJ2-1; D is uncertain. The V gene's germline CDR1 is SGHAT and CDR2 FQNNGV. Trimming took 4 bases from V and 3 from J, leaving 4 bases between them. The CDR3 covers 12 residues. The DNA for the CDR3 is TGTGCCAGCAGCTCCAACTACAATGAGCAGTTCTTC. This gives the protein CASSSNYNEQFF.

This chain links TRBV11-2 with TRBJ2-5; D might be TRBD1 (6 bases). CDR1 is SGHAT, CDR2 FQNNGV, per germline. The germline V and J ends were trimmed by 1 base and 2 bases, with 11 bases remaining between them. The length of the CDR3 is 15 residues. The chain's CDR3 is CASSLAPTGQETQYF. CDR3 coding DNA: TGTGCCAGCAGCTTAGCCCCGACAGGACAAGAGACCCAGTACTTC.

J is TRBJ2-7 and V is TRBV6-6, with TRBD1 identical over 9 bases. CDR3 length equals 12 residues. Germline V gene data show CDR1 as MNHNY and CDR2 as SVGAGI (reference sequence). V dropped 4 bases and J dropped 5; count of bases not matched to a gene: 0. CDR3 nucleotide sequence: TGTGCCAGCAGTTGGACAGGGGACGAGCAGTACTTC. This translates into CASSWTGDEQYF.

This sequence joins TRBV19 and TRBJ1-5; D is uncertain. Germline V lookup: CDR1 LNHDA, CDR2 SQIVND (reference sequence). This CDR3 contains 13 residues. Trimming cost V 5 bases and J 4 bases, with 9 bases left between them. The CDR3 protein is CASSSTENQPQHF. The DNA for the CDR3 is TGTGCCAGTAGTTCGACTGAAAATCAGCCCCAGCATTTT.

The table lists this clone with a few counts. The chain carries TRBV6-1 and TRBJ2-3, with 9 bases identical to TRBD2. CDR1 and CDR2 (germline): MNHNS, SASEGT. Trimming cost V 6 bases and J 3 bases; bases outside gene matches: 7. There are 15 residues in the CDR3. CDR3 sequence: CASSRLAEPTDTQYF. The CDR3 DNA follows: TGTGCCAGCAGCAGACTAGCGGAACCAACAGATACGCAGTATTTT.

This chain links TRBV2 with TRBJ2-5; 10 bases agree with TRBD2. The CDR3 extends over 15 amino acids. V shed 6 bases, J shed 1 base, and the junction held 5 bases outside the gene matches. Germline V lookup: CDR1 SNHLY, CDR2 FYNNEI. The CDR3 DNA reads as TGTGCCAGCAGGGCTCTAGCGGGGGTCCAAGAGACCCAGTACTTC. This translates into CASRALAGVQETQYF.

The chain links TRBV27 to TRBJ2-1; TRBD2 aligns across 10 bases. The CDR3 spans 14 residues. Germline CDR1 MNHEY, CDR2 SMNVEV (reference sequence). Losses at the gene ends were 2 bases for V and 8 bases for J; bases not matched to a gene: 3. CDR3 bases: TGTGCCAGCAGTTTAGCCAGCGGGGGGGATGAGCAGTTCTTC. This codes for CASSLASGGDEQFF.

The chain combines TRBV4-2 with TRBJ1-1; 7 nucleotides line up with TRBD1. CDR3 size: 14 residues. The germline CDR1 and CDR2 sequences are LGHNA and YNFKEQ. Trimming at V came to 4 bases and at J to 3 bases, leaving 5 bases not matched to a gene. The CDR3 sequence: CASSRFGTDTEAFF. DNA of the CDR3: TGTGCCAGCAGCCGGTTCGGGACAGACACTGAAGCTTTCTTT.

Here the CDR3 DNA reads TGTGCCAGCAGTGACCTAGGGGCTCGTGGCTACACCTTC. Protein product: CASSDLGARGYTF. The chain uses TRBV6-4 and TRBJ1-2; possibly TRBD1 for D (5 bases). The V end was cut by 2 bases, the J end by 7 bases, with 11 bases between. Germline V gives CDR1 MRHNA, CDR2 SNTAGT. This CDR3 region has 13 residues.

This chain uses TRBV19 with TRBJ1-1; D gene unclear. The germline gives CDR1 LNHDA, CDR2 SQIVND (reference sequence). The germline V and J ends were trimmed by 8 bases and 6 bases, with 16 bases remaining between them. The CDR3 runs 13 residues. DNA for the CDR3: TGTGCCAGTCAACTCACCAGGATATCTGAAGCTTTCTTT. This gives the protein CASQLTRISEAFF.

The J gene is TRBJ2-3, the V gene TRBV7-2; 11 nucleotides align to TRBD2. The V and J ends lost 2 bases and 4 bases, in that order; junction bases with no gene match: 8. CDR1 is SGHTA and CDR2 is FQGNSA in the germline V gene. CDR3 length: 17 residues. CDR3 in DNA: TGTGCCAGCAGCTTAAGGGTAGCGGGGGGGCCCGCAGATACGCAGTATTTT. It specifies CASSLRVAGGPADTQYF.

V gene TRBV5-1 combines with J gene TRBJ2-7; 11 bases align to TRBD2. CDR1 and CDR2 from the germline V gene are SGHRS and YFSETQ. V was pared by 4 bases and J by 5 bases, with 17 bases of the junction left unmatched. The CDR3 contains 18 residues. In DNA form, the CDR3 reads TGCGCCAGCAGCCCAAGTCTGACTAGCGGGGACGCTGAGAACGAGCAGTACTTC. It codes for CASSPSLTSGDAENEQYF.

This clone has a handful of counts. V usage is TRBV15 and J usage is TRBJ2-2; D is perhaps TRBD1 (5 bases). Germline V gene sequence: CDR1 LNHNV, CDR2 YYDKDF (reference sequence). The V end was cut by 8 bases, the J end by 0 bases, with 13 bases between. The CDR3 is 15 amino acids. CDR3 in DNA: TGTGCCACCCATACAGGTCCCTCGAACACCGGGGAGCTGTTTTTT. Amino acid sequence: CATHTGPSNTGELFF. The variable domain in full, completed from reference TRBV15 and TRBJ2-2, reads DAMVIQNPRYQVTQFGKPVTLSCSQTLNHNVMYWYQQKSSQAPKLLFHYYDKDFNNEADTPDNFQSRRPNTSFCFLDIRSPGLGDTAMYLCATHTGPSNTGELFFGEGSRLTVL.

The chain is built from TRBV29-1 and TRBJ1-2, with unresolved D. CDR1 and CDR2 from the germline V gene are SQVTM and ANQGSEA. The CDR3 has 12 amino acids. V lost 3 bases to trimming and J lost 8 bases, with 13 bases between them. Here the CDR3 DNA reads TGCAGCGTTGAGAGGGAAGGGAGGGGCTACACCTTC. This gives the protein CSVEREGRGYTF.

There are a few counts of this clone. V and J are TRBV19 and TRBJ1-1; possible D gene TRBD1, 5 bases. CDR1 and CDR2 (germline): LNHDA, SQIVND (reference sequence). The CDR3 loop spans 16 amino acids. Trimming took 3 bases from V and 3 from J, leaving 17 bases between them. For the CDR3, the DNA is TGTGCCAGTAGTATGGGGCCAGGGCGGGATGACACTGAAGCTTTCTTT. Its protein is CASSMGPGRDDTEAFF.

The chain combines TRBV5-1 with TRBJ1-6; D may be TRBD1 (5 bases). Germline V gene sequence: CDR1 SGHRS, CDR2 YFSETQ. Trimming took 4 bases from V and 7 from J, leaving 15 bases between them. The CDR3 has 15 amino acids. This CDR3 is CASSPWAGLNSPLHF. DNA for the CDR3: TGCGCCAGCAGCCCCTGGGCAGGGCTCAATTCACCCCTCCACTTT. The full variable domain, completed using reference TRBV5-1 and TRBJ1-6, is KAGVTQTPRYLIKTRGQQVTLSCSPISGHRSVSWYQQTPGQGLQFLFEYFSETQRNKGNFPGRFSGRQFSNSRSEMNVSTLELGDSALYLCASSPWAGLNSPLHFGNGTRLTVT.

The J gene is TRBJ2-1, the V gene TRBV5-4; 11 nucleotides line up with TRBD2. With V trimmed by 4 bases and J by 8 bases, 5 bases remained unmatched. CDR1 and CDR2 (germline): SGHNT, YYREEE (reference sequence). The CDR3 has 14 residues. CDR3 region: CASSGGLAADEQFF. CDR3 bases: TGTGCCAGCAGCGGGGGACTAGCGGCCGATGAGCAGTTCTTC.

CDR3 protein: CASNIWGEETQYF. The CDR3 DNA reads as TGTGCCAGCAATATCTGGGGGGAAGAGACCCAGTACTTC. The chain recombines TRBV11-2 with TRBJ2-5; perhaps TRBD2 as D (6 bases). Germline-derived CDR1 and CDR2 are SGHAT and FQNNGV. Deletions cut 7 bases from V and 3 bases from J, with 12 bases between. This CDR3 is built from 13 residues.

V usage is TRBV7-8 and J usage is TRBJ1-2; no reliable D call. CDR1 and CDR2 from the germline V gene are SGHVS and FQNEAQ. Between the trimmed V and J ends, which lost 2 bases and 5 bases, there was a span of 12 bases. This CDR3 spans 14 amino acids. Here the CDR3 DNA reads TGTGCCAGCAGCTTAAGAATCGGCGGGTATGGCTACACCTTC. Residues: CASSLRIGGYGYTF.

The rearrangement uses TRBV6-5 and TRBJ1-5; possibly TRBD1 for D (6 bases). CDR3 size: 13 residues. Germline CDR1 reads MNHEY; CDR2 reads SVGAGI. The V end was cut by 5 bases, the J end by 5 bases, with 10 bases between. The CDR3 loop is CASSPQGYQPQHF. CDR3 sequence (DNA): TGTGCCAGCAGTCCGCAGGGGTATCAGCCCCAGCATTTT.

The chain employs TRBV7-6 and TRBJ1-6; no definite D call. V was clipped by 5 bases and J by 0 bases, with 11 bases between them. Germline V gene data show CDR1 as SGHVS and CDR2 as FNYEAQ. The CDR3 length is 16 residues. The DNA of the CDR3 is TGTGCCAGCAGCCCCCGAGCAAGCTCCTATAATTCACCCCTCCACTTT. Amino acid sequence: CASSPRASSYNSPLHF. The variable domain in full, completed from reference TRBV7-6 and TRBJ1-6, reads GAGVSQSPRYKVTKRGQDVALRCDPISGHVSLYWYRQALGQGPEFLTYFNYEAQQDKSGLPNDRFSAERPEGSISTLTIQRTEQRDSAMYRCASSPRASSYNSPLHFGNGTRLTVT.

The J gene is TRBJ1-3, the V gene TRBV6-5; 9 nucleotides align to TRBD1. Germline V lookup: CDR1 MNHEY, CDR2 SVGAGI. CDR3 size: 15 residues. The trim removed 7 bases at V and 4 bases at J, leaving 8 bases unmatched. CDR3 sequence reads: CASTRGQGYGNTIYF. CDR3 coding DNA: TGTGCCAGCACTAGAGGACAGGGGTACGGAAACACCATATATTTT.

The chain recombines TRBV27 with TRBJ2-7; a weak D match, TRBD1 (6 bases). This CDR3 has 14 amino acids. Germline V gene sequence: CDR1 MNHEY, CDR2 SMNVEV (reference sequence). V lost 2 bases to trimming and J lost 0 bases, with 8 bases between them. This CDR3 is CASSLTGTSYEQYV. CDR3 in DNA: TGTGCCAGCAGTTTAACAGGGACCTCCTACGAGCAGTACGTC.

CDR3 nucleotide sequence: TGTGCCAGCAGCTTGTACAGGGAGAATTCACCCCTCCACTTT. Translation gives CASSLYRENSPLHF. This chain uses TRBV11-1 with TRBJ1-6; D perhaps matches TRBD1 (6 bases). The CDR3 has 14 residues. V lost 3 bases to trimming and J lost 7 bases, with 10 bases between them. Germline values: CDR1 SGHAT, CDR2 FQDESV (reference sequence).

The genes are TRBV5-6 and TRBJ2-5; TRBD2 matches 11 bases. This CDR3 is built from 18 residues. V dropped 3 bases and J dropped 4; count of bases not matched to a gene: 14. Germline V gene data show CDR1 as SGHDT and CDR2 as YYEEEE. CDR3 in amino acids: CASSSSSGGLVRLETQYF. As DNA, the CDR3 is TGTGCCAGCAGCTCTTCTAGCGGGGGGCTGGTTCGACTAGAGACCCAGTACTTC.

CDR3 sequence reads: CASSVLGDSVFSGNTIYF. Written as DNA, the CDR3 is TGTGCCAGCAGCGTCCTGGGGGACAGTGTTTTCTCTGGAAACACCATATATTTT. The chain carries TRBV9 and TRBJ1-3, with 7 bases that match TRBD1. J was trimmed by 0 bases and V by 2 bases; bases with no gene match: 11. The CDR3 is made up of 18 amino acids. CDR1 SGDLS and CDR2 YYNGEE come from the germline V gene.

V usage is TRBV15 and J usage is TRBJ2-5, with D possibly TRBD1 on 5 matching bases. The DNA end favors TRBJ2-7, so the J call may be wrong. This CDR3 is 13 amino acids long. Germline assignment: CDR1 LNHNV and CDR2 YYDKDF (reference sequence). For the CDR3, the DNA is TGTGCCACCAGCAAAGGGGTAAGCTACGAGCAGTACTTC. As protein: CATSKGVSYEQYF.

This clone was counted between two and nine times. This chain connects TRBV7-2 to TRBJ1-6; D uncertain. This CDR3 is 16 amino acids long. Germline V CDR1 and CDR2: SGHTA, FQGNSA. V was cut by 6 bases and J by 5 bases, with 17 bases left in between. The CDR3 DNA sequence: TGTGCCAGCAGGTCGTTTTCGAGCTCTGATAATTCACCCCTCCACTTT. Its protein product is CASRSFSSSDNSPLHF.

This chain connects TRBV6-1 to TRBJ2-5; D is ambiguous. Germline V gives CDR1 MNHNS, CDR2 SASEGT. The CDR3 extends over 17 amino acids. V was trimmed by 1 base and J by 0 bases, leaving 15 bases between them. DNA for the CDR3: TGTGCCAGCAGTGAAGAGTGGCCAGAAAGTTACCAAGAGACCCAGTACTTC. Its translation is CASSEEWPESYQETQYF.

The chain employs TRBV29-1 and TRBJ1-1, with unresolved D. CDR3 size: 13 residues. Germline values: CDR1 SQVTM, CDR2 ANQGSEA. The V end was cut by 7 bases, the J end by 0 bases, with 12 bases between. The CDR3: CSARTGLNTEAFF. The CDR3 DNA reads as TGCAGCGCCCGAACGGGGTTGAACACTGAAGCTTTCTTT.

This sequence joins TRBV5-6 and TRBJ2-1; weak D call: TRBD1 (6 bases). CDR1 SGHDT and CDR2 YYEEEE come from the germline V gene. Between the trimmed V and J ends, which lost 4 bases and 7 bases, there was a span of 18 bases. The CDR3 extends over 15 amino acids. The CDR3 DNA is TGTGCCAGCAGCCACCTGGGTACAGGGCGAAATGAGCAGTTCTTC. Translating it yields CASSHLGTGRNEQFF.